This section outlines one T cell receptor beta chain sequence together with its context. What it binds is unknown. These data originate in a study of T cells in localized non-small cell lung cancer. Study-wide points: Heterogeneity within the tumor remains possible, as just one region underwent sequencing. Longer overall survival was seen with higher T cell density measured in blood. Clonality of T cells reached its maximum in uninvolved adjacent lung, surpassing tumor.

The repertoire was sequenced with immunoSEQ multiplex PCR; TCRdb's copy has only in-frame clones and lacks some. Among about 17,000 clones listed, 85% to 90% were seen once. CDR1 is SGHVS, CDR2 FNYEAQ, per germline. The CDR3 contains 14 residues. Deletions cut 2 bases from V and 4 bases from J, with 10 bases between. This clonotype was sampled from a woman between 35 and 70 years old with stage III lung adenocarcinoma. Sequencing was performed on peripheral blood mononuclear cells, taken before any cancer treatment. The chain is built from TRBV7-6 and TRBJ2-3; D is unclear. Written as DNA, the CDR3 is TGTGCCAGCAGCTTAAGTCCATTCGCAGATACGCAGTATTTT. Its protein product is CASSLSPFADTQYF. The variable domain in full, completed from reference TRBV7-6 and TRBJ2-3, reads GAGVSQSPRYKVTKRGQDVALRCDPISGHVSLYWYRQALGQGPEFLTYFNYEAQQDKSGLPNDRFSAERPEGSISTLTIQRTEQRDSAMYRCASSLSPFADTQYFGPGTRLTVL.